These 13 T cell receptor beta chains originate from one sample sequenced in a study of PD-L1 blockade in urothelial cancer. This sample's time point: peripheral blood 6 weeks after treatment start. Profiled with immunoSEQ multiplex PCR; TCRdb holds only in-frame clones, not every one. The sample records roughly 29,000 clones, around 80% being singletons. The specimen was PBMCs, collected around atezolizumab (anti-PD-L1) treatment. The receptors stem from a man between 65 and 85 years old with urothelial cancer.

This chain links TRBV28 with TRBJ2-2, with D unclear. CDR3 length: 12 residues. Per germline, CDR1 MDHEN and CDR2 SYDVKM. The V gene lost 7 bases and the J gene lost 1 base, with 4 bases spanning the gap. CDR3 nucleotide sequence: TGTGCCAGCACCAAGAACACCGGGGAGCTGTTTTTT. Amino acid sequence: CASTKNTGELFF.

This clone was picked up one time. The chain couples TRBV13 to TRBJ2-3; 11 bases align to TRBD1. V lost 5 bases, J lost 4 bases, and 8 bases stayed unmatched. This CDR3 has 16 amino acids. CDR1 is PRHDT and CDR2 is FYEKMQ in the germline V gene (reference sequence). The CDR3 region is CASSPRDRGSPDTQYF. The CDR3 DNA follows: TGTGCCAGCAGCCCCCGGGACAGGGGGAGCCCAGATACGCAGTATTTT.

The CDR3 reads CASSDSGLSGANVLTF. In nucleotides, the CDR3 is TGTGCCAGCAGTGACTCGGGACTCTCTGGGGCCAACGTCCTGACTTTC. This chain uses TRBV25-1 with TRBJ2-6, with a possible D match to TRBD2 (6 bases). V lost 3 bases and J 0 bases, leaving 9 bases between the germline ends. Germline V lookup: CDR1 MGHDK, CDR2 SYGVNS. This CDR3 has 16 amino acids.

V and J are TRBV7-2 and TRBJ2-5; 9 nucleotides line up with TRBD2. The CDR3 totals 16 residues. Trimming removed 4 bases from V and 4 bases from J; junction bases left unmatched: 10. The germline V gene encodes CDR1 SGHTA and CDR2 FQGNSA. CDR3 residues: CASSSAGGGARETQYF. The CDR3 DNA reads TGTGCCAGCAGCTCCGCGGGCGGGGGGGCGCGAGAGACCCAGTACTTC.

This clone was detected only a few times. The genes are TRBV4-3 and TRBJ2-2; D unresolved. V was shortened by 0 bases and J by 2 bases, with 13 bases between the two germline ends. Germline V CDR1 and CDR2: LGHNA, YSLEER. The CDR3 consists of 17 residues. In nucleotides, the CDR3 is TGCGCCAGCAGCCAAGATTATTGGTTCAGAAACACCGGGGAGCTGTTTTTT. It is translated as CASSQDYWFRNTGELFF.

This rearrangement joins TRBV7-2 to TRBJ1-5, with a weak D call TRBD1 (5 bases). This CDR3 contains 15 residues. The germline CDR1 and CDR2 sequences are SGHTA and FQGNSA. Trimming cost V 2 bases and J 5 bases, with 13 bases left between them. The DNA for the CDR3 is TGTGCCAGCAGCTTATCTGGGACTGCGGATCAGCCCCAGCATTTT. It yields the protein CASSLSGTADQPQHF.

This chain uses TRBV29-1 with TRBJ1-1; TRBD1 agrees at 8 bases. Losses at the gene ends were 7 bases for V and 6 bases for J; bases not matched to a gene: 13. Germline V gives CDR1 SQVTM, CDR2 ANQGSEA. This CDR3 is 14 amino acids long. DNA for the CDR3: TGCAGCGCGGGCCCAGGGGGCAGTAACTCTGAAGCTTTCTTT. It encodes CSAGPGGSNSEAFF.

This chain links TRBV19 with TRBJ2-5, with 7 bases identical to TRBD1. This CDR3 comprises 14 residues. With V trimmed by 7 bases and J by 1 base, 6 bases remained unmatched. Per germline, CDR1 LNHDA and CDR2 SQIVND (reference sequence). DNA of the CDR3: TGTGCCAGTACCCCGACAGGGAGCCAAGAGACCCAGTACTTC. Protein: CASTPTGSQETQYF.

This rearrangement joins TRBV6-6 to TRBJ2-7; TRBD2 aligns across 10 bases. The V segment lost 5 bases and the J segment 6 bases; nucleotides outside the gene matches: 13. The CDR3 loop spans 16 amino acids. CDR1 is MNHNY and CDR2 is SVGAGI in the germline V gene (reference sequence). CDR3 sequence (DNA): TGTGCCAGCAGTAATCCTGGGCTAGCGGGAGAGGCCGAGCAGTACTTC. As protein: CASSNPGLAGEAEQYF.

The chain has TRBV28 and TRBJ2-1, with D perhaps TRBD1 (6 bases). The V and J ends lost 6 bases and 0 bases respectively, with 15 bases between them. Germline CDR1 reads MDHEN; CDR2 reads SYDVKM. The CDR3 totals 16 residues. The CDR3 is CASSTRTASSYNEQFF. The CDR3 bases are TGTGCCAGCAGCACCCGGACAGCGAGCTCCTACAATGAGCAGTTCTTC.

This chain uses TRBV7-2 with TRBJ2-7, with D possibly being TRBD2 (6 bases). Germline CDR1 reads SGHTA; CDR2 reads FQGNSA. V lost 5 bases and J lost 0, with 17 bases in between. The CDR3 consists of 16 residues. This CDR3 is CASSQAGTLSSYEQYF. The CDR3 DNA follows: TGTGCCAGCAGCCAGGCTGGGACTCTAAGCTCCTACGAGCAGTACTTC.

This clone showed up just once. J is TRBJ2-1 and V is TRBV7-3; 7 positions match TRBD2. The CDR3 loop spans 15 amino acids. J gave up 8 bases and V 5 bases, and 12 bases lay outside the gene matches. Germline V gene data show CDR1 as SGHTA and CDR2 as FQGTGA. The CDR3 is CASSLGLQPRDEQFF. The CDR3 DNA reads TGTGCCAGCAGCCTGGGACTACAGCCCAGGGATGAGCAGTTCTTC. Full variable domain (remainder filled in from reference TRBV7-3 and TRBJ2-1): GAGVSQTPSNKVTEKGKYVELRCDPISGHTALYWYRQSLGQGPEFLIYFQGTGAADDSGLPNDRFFAVRPEGSVSTLKIQRTERGDSAVYLCASSLGLQPRDEQFFGPGTRLTVL.

The CDR3 DNA follows: TGTGCCTGGAATTTGGGACAGTTTGGCTACACCTTC. This gives the protein CAWNLGQFGYTF. V and J are TRBV30 and TRBJ1-2; 7 bases align to TRBD1. The CDR3 is 12 amino acids. J was trimmed by 7 bases and V by 4 bases; bases with no gene match: 6. Per the germline V gene, CDR1 is GTSNPN and CDR2 is SVGIG (reference sequence). Combining the CDR3 with reference TRBV30 and TRBJ1-2 gives the whole variable domain SQTIHQWPATLVQPVGSPLSLECTVEGTSNPNLYWYRQAAGRGLQLLFYSVGIGQISSEVPQNLSASRPQDRQFILSSKKLLLSDSGFYLCAWNLGQFGYTFGSGTRLTVV.